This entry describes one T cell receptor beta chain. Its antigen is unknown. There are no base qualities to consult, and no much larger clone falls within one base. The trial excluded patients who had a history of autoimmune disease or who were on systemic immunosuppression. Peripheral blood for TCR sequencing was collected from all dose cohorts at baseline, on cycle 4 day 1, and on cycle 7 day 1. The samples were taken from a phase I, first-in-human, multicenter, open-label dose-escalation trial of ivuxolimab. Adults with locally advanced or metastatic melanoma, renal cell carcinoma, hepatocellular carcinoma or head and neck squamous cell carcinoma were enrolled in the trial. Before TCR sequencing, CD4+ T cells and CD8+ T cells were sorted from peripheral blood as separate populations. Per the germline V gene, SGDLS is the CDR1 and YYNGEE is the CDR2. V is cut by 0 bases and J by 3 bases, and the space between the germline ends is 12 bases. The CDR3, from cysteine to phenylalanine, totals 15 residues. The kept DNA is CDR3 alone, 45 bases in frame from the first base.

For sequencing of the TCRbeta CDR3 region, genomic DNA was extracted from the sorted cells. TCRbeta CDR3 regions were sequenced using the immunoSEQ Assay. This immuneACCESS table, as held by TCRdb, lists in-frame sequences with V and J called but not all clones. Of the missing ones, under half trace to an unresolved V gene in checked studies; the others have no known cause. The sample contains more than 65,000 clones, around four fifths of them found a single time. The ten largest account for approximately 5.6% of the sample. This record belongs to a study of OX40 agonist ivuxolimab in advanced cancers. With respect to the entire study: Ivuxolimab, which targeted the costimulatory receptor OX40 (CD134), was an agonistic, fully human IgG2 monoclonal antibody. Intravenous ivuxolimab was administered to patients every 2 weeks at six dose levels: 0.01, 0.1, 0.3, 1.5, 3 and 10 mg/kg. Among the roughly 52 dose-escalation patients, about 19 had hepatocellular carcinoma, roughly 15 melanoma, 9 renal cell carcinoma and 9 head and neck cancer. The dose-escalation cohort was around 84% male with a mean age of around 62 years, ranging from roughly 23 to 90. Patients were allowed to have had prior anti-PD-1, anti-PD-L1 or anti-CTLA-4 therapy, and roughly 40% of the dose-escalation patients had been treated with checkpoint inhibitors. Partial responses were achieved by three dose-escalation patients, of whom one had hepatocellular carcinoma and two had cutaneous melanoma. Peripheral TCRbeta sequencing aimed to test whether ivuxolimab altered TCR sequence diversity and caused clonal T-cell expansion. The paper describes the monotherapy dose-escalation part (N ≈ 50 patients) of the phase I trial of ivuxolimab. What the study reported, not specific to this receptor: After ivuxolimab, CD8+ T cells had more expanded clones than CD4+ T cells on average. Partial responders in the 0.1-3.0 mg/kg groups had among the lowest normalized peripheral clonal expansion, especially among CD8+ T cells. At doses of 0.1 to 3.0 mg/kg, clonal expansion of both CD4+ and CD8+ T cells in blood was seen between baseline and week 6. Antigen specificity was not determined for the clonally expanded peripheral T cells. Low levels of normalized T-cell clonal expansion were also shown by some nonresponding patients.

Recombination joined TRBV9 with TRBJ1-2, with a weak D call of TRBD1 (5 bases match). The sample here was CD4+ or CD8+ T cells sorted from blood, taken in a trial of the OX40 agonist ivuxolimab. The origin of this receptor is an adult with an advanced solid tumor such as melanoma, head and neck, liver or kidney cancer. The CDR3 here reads CASSVAGGGDYGYTF. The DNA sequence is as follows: TGTGCCAGCAGCGTAGCGGGGGGAGGGGACTATGGCTACACCTTC.